This T cell receptor beta chain came from a study of T cell responses to AZD1222 COVID-19 vaccine. The table came from immunoSEQ multiplex PCR; TCRdb's copy has only in-frame clones and leaves some out. The sample lists under 150,000 clones, roughly nine tenths occurring once. Points on this clone: Its specificity is not known.

V shed 8 bases, J shed 10 bases, and the junction held 9 bases outside the gene matches. The CDR3 spans 13 residues. CDR1 and CDR2 from the germline V gene are MNHEY and SVGAGI. Study outcomes and limitations: Nearly half of spike-specific TCRs reportedly target variant regions that are unmutated in the B.1.351 and B.1.1.7 variants. Rises in breadth and depth of Spike-specific TCRs came after two AZD1222 doses.

The sequenced sample was peripheral blood, obtained 28 days after the second AZD1222 dose. The rearrangement joins TRBV6-5 to TRBJ2-1, with TRBD2 matching over 9 bases. This sequence originates from an adult who received the AZD1222 COVID-19 vaccine. The CDR3 DNA reads as TGTGCCAGCGGCGGGGTAGCGGGAGTAGAGCAGTTCTTC. It is translated as CASGGVAGVEQFF.